The present T cell receptor (beta chain) was sequenced within a study of cytotoxic CD8 clonotypes in ibrutinib-treated CLL. The ends were cut back, 5 bases at V and 10 bases at J, with 15 bases in the middle. The CDR3 is 14 amino acids. Germline V gene data show CDR1 as SGHTA and CDR2 as FQGNSA. The repertoire was sequenced with immunoSEQ multiplex PCR; TCRdb's copy has only in-frame clones and lacks some. The sample yields 90,000 to 150,000 clones, roughly 57% seen once. This sample comprised PBMCs, obtained after 24 months of ibrutinib treatment. This chain joins TRBV7-2 and TRBJ1-6; D is ambiguous. The receptor was isolated from a human donor with chronic lymphocytic leukemia. The CDR3 DNA is TGTGCCAGCAGCGCCCAACCCTCACGGTCACCCCTCCACTTT. It specifies CASSAQPSRSPLHF.